These 15 T cell receptor beta chains originate from one sample sequenced in a study of T cells expressing NK-cell markers. From its re-call of the 5' RACE reads, TCRdb lists each CDR3 protein once, without DNA. This sample's clone table lists about 460,000 distinct CDR3 sequences. Sequencing was done on a sample of blood T cells: a sorted CD56 or NKG2C T cell subset, CD4+ or CD8+ T cells, or bulk PBMC T cells (not recorded which). The receptors were gathered from a woman aged 45 to 65 in good health.

The rearrangement links TRBV11-3 to TRBJ2-1. This CDR3 has 14 amino acids. Per the germline V gene, CDR1 is SGHNT and CDR2 is YENEEA. This CDR3 is CASRETQAHNEQFF.

This chain connects TRBV12-3 or TRBV12-4 to TRBJ2-1; there is no DNA to check the TCRdb D call of TRBD2. This CDR3 has 15 residues. The CDR3 reads CASLPGLARDNEQFF.

The chain joins TRBV11-1 to TRBJ2-1; TCRdb lists TRBD2, though no DNA is available to test this call. There are 17 residues in the CDR3. The germline gives CDR1 SGHAT, CDR2 FQDESV (reference sequence). The CDR3 region is CASSPGLAGGRGNEQFF. Drawing the rest from reference TRBV11-1 and TRBJ2-1, the complete variable domain is EAEVAQSPRYKITEKSQAVAFWCDPISGHATLYWYRQILGQGPELLVQFQDESVVDDSQLPKDRFSAERLKGVDSTLKIQPAELGDSAMYLCASSPGLAGGRGNEQFFGPGTRLTVL.

The chain is built from TRBV25-1 and TRBJ2-1; TCRdb lists TRBD1, though no DNA is available to test this call. Germline V gene lookup returns CDR1 MGHDK and CDR2 SYGVNS. The CDR3 is 18 residues long. The CDR3 loop reads CASSELRVGGNTYNEQFF.

This chain links TRBV3-1 with TRBJ2-1; checking the TCRdb D call of TRBD2 is not possible without DNA. The CDR3 loop spans 14 amino acids. Germline CDR1 is LGHDT and CDR2 is YNNKEL (reference sequence). The CDR3 loop reads CASSPQRERNEQFF.

This chain links TRBV12-3 or TRBV12-4 with TRBJ2-6; TCRdb's D gene call, TRBD1, goes unchecked for lack of DNA. The CDR3 is 16 residues long. The CDR3: CASSLRQGAGANVLTF.

V gene TRBV29-1 combines with J gene TRBJ2-3. This CDR3 has 12 residues. CDR1 and CDR2 (germline): SQVTM, ANQGSEA. CDR3 amino acids: CSVVYQSDTQYF.

This CDR3 is CASKKAPPGWQGANVLTF. This rearrangement joins TRBV27 to TRBJ2-6; TCRdb returns TRBD1, unconfirmable since there is no DNA. The length of the CDR3 is 18 residues. Per the germline V gene, CDR1 is MNHEY and CDR2 is SMNVEV (reference sequence).

V usage is TRBV20-1 and J usage is TRBJ1-5; the D call from TCRdb, TRBD1, cannot be confirmed without DNA. This CDR3 region has 14 residues. Germline V gives CDR1 DFQATT, CDR2 SNEGSKA (reference sequence). The CDR3 sequence: CSARRGRSNQPQHF.

The chain recombines TRBV7-8 with TRBJ1-2; TCRdb proposes TRBD1, but this gene call is untestable without DNA. CDR3 size: 16 residues. From germline, CDR1 is SGHVS and CDR2 FQNEAQ. The CDR3 loop reads CASSLASGARDYGYTF.

The chain couples TRBV5-1 to TRBJ2-2; TCRdb picks TRBD2, but there is no DNA to check that call. The CDR3 has 16 amino acids. Germline CDR1 and CDR2: SGHRS and YFSETQ. This CDR3 reads CASSLAGTSETGELFF. The full variable domain, with the rest looked up from reference TRBV5-1 and TRBJ2-2, is KAGVTQTPRYLIKTRGQQVTLSCSPISGHRSVSWYQQTPGQGLQFLFEYFSETQRNKGNFPGRFSGRQFSNSRSEMNVSTLELGDSALYLCASSLAGTSETGELFFGEGSRLTVL.

The chain employs TRBV4-2 and TRBJ2-3; lacking DNA, the TRBD2 call made by TCRdb goes unchecked. CDR1 is LGHNA and CDR2 is YNFKEQ in the germline V gene. CDR3 length: 17 amino acids. The CDR3 loop reads CASSQDRGPESTDTQYF.

CDR3: CASSHRDLAQYF. This chain connects TRBV7-9 to TRBJ2-3; TCRdb designates TRBD1, a call that cannot be tested without DNA. The CDR3 has 12 residues. Germline values: CDR1 SEHNR, CDR2 FQNEAQ (reference sequence).

The genes are TRBV18 and TRBJ2-7. The CDR3 covers 15 residues. Germline CDR1 KGHSH, CDR2 LQKENI. CDR3 in amino acids: CASSPGSEPRGEQYF.

The V gene is TRBV9, the J gene TRBJ1-6; TCRdb's D call of TRBD1 is untestable without DNA. Germline CDR1 and CDR2: SGDLS and YYNGEE. The CDR3 covers 16 residues. CDR3 sequence: CASSVEPAPERSPLHF.